This TCR beta chain is from a study of T cells expressing NK-cell markers. Across the study: It was from sorted CD3+CD56+NKG2C+, CD3+CD56+NKG2C- and CD3+CD56-NKG2C+ T cells that TCR beta repertoires came. In the group of eight sequenced donors, seven were HCMV-seropositive and one was seronegative.

TCR beta cDNA was made by 5'RACE template switching with UMIs. After re-calling the 5' RACE reads, TCRdb lists one entry per CDR3 protein, DNA absent. Its listing shows about 460,000 distinct CDR3 sequences. The CDR3 extends over 17 amino acids. Germline assignment: CDR1 MNHEY and CDR2 SVGEGT. The specimen sequenced was blood T cells: a sorted CD56 or NKG2C T cell subset, CD4+ or CD8+ T cells, or bulk PBMC T cells (not recorded which). This TCR was sampled from a woman aged 45 to 65 in good health. The rearrangement uses TRBV6-2 or TRBV6-3 and TRBJ1-6; TCRdb's D gene call, TRBD1, goes unchecked for lack of DNA. CDR3: CASSQAATGFFNSPLHF.